These 14 T cell receptor beta chains came from one sample sequenced in a study of blood T cell repertoires in COVID-19. Clones were sequenced by immunoSEQ multiplex PCR, and TCRdb holds only the in-frame ones, with some missing. The repertoire holds fewer than 200,000 clones, around 82% seen once, with around 19% in the top ten. Sequences were obtained from peripheral blood. The receptor source for this set is a woman aged 70 to 79 who had recovered from COVID-19.

The CDR3 region has the DNA TGTGCCAGTAGTATAGCTGCGGCCTCCAGCTCTGGAAACACCATATATTTT. Translation: CASSIAAASSSGNTIYF. The rearrangement links TRBV19 to TRBJ1-3; D is unresolved. Trimming removed 1 base at V and 0 bases at J, with 13 bases between. The CDR3 covers 17 residues. The germline CDR1 and CDR2 sequences are LNHDA and SQIVND (reference sequence).

The rearrangement links TRBV10-3 to TRBJ2-5; TRBD1 aligns across 10 bases. J was trimmed by 5 bases and V by 6 bases; bases with no gene match: 9. This CDR3 region has 15 residues. Looked up from germline, CDR1 is ENHRY and CDR2 is SYGVKD. The CDR3 coding sequence is TGTGCCATCAGGGACGGACAGGGGGGAAGTGAGACCCAGTACTTC. As protein: CAIRDGQGGSETQYF.

The V call is TRBV5-6, the J call TRBJ2-2, with D possibly being TRBD2 (6 bases). Looked up from germline, CDR1 is SGHDT and CDR2 is YYEEEE. The CDR3 consists of 16 residues. The V and J ends lost 3 bases and 0 bases respectively, with 12 bases between them. The CDR3 DNA sequence: TGTGCCAGCAGCTGGGGACTGGCCGCGAACACCGGGGAGCTGTTTTTT. Amino acids: CASSWGLAANTGELFF.

V and J are TRBV30 and TRBJ1-3; 12 bases line up with TRBD1. Trimming at V came to 8 bases and at J to 4 bases, leaving 6 bases not matched to a gene. The CDR3 consists of 14 residues. Germline values: CDR1 GTSNPN, CDR2 SVGIG (reference sequence). The CDR3 loop reads CAGSGTGGGNTIYF. The CDR3 DNA follows: TGTGCCGGTTCCGGGACAGGGGGCGGAAACACCATATATTTT.

The chain joins TRBV5-8 to TRBJ2-3; 8 nucleotides line up with TRBD1. The junction had 8 bases not matched to a gene; V was cut back by 3 bases and J by 2 bases. Germline CDR1 and CDR2: SGHTS and YDEGEE. The CDR3 length is 16 residues. CDR3 DNA sequence: TGTGCCAGCAGCTGGAGGGACAGGCCAGACACAGATACGCAGTATTTT. Translation: CASSWRDRPDTDTQYF.

The chain couples TRBV7-2 to TRBJ2-7, with D possibly TRBD1 on 6 matching bases. Trimming cost V 5 bases and J 2 bases, with 13 bases left between them. Per germline, CDR1 SGHTA and CDR2 FQGNSA. CDR3 length: 14 amino acids. The DNA for the CDR3 is TGTGCCAGCAGCCTAAGGACAGCCACCTACGAGCAGTACTTC. Its translation: CASSLRTATYEQYF.

The rearrangement uses TRBV9 and TRBJ1-2; TRBD1 matches 7 bases. The CDR3 is 12 residues long. Germline V gene data show CDR1 as SGDLS and CDR2 as YYNGEE. Trimming at V came to 1 base and at J to 8 bases, leaving 2 bases not matched to a gene. CDR3 sequence: CASSVTGVGYTF. The CDR3 DNA reads TGTGCCAGCAGCGTAACAGGGGTAGGCTACACCTTC. The whole variable domain, filled in from reference TRBV9 and TRBJ1-2, reads DSGVTQTPKHLITATGQRVTLRCSPRSGDLSVYWYQQSLDQGLQFLIQYYNGEERAKGNILERFSAQQFPDLHSELNLSSLELGDSALYFCASSVTGVGYTFGSGTRLTVV.

V gene TRBV28 combines with J gene TRBJ1-3, with D uncertain. Germline CDR1 MDHEN, CDR2 SYDVKM. This CDR3 is 14 amino acids long. V was shortened by 3 bases and J by 0 bases, with 6 bases between the two germline ends. CDR3 residues: CASSFLSSGNTIYF. The CDR3 DNA reads as TGTGCCAGCAGTTTTCTGAGCTCTGGAAACACCATATATTTT.

This clone was seen just once. This chain joins TRBV18 and TRBJ2-4, with D possibly being TRBD1 (6 bases). Trimming left V 3 bases short and J 12 bases short, with 18 bases between. Germline CDR1 reads KGHSH; CDR2 reads LQKENI. This CDR3 region has 14 residues. This CDR3 reads CASSPGALSSDQYF. The CDR3 DNA reads as TGTGCCAGCTCACCGGGGGCCCTTTCGAGCGATCAGTACTTC.

This clone has only a few counts. The V gene is TRBV11-3, the J gene TRBJ2-3, with D possibly being TRBD2 (5 bases). CDR1 and CDR2 from the germline V gene are SGHNT and YENEEA. The CDR3 covers 15 residues. Trimming removed 2 bases from V and 5 bases from J, with 14 bases in between. CDR3 bases: TGTGCCAGCAGCTTACTGGGCGGGTTTCAAGATACGCAGTATTTT. Translated, it gives CASSLLGGFQDTQYF.

On this clone: Other DNA sequences within the sample encode an identical CDR3. The rearrangement joins TRBV9 to TRBJ2-5; 8 nucleotides line up with TRBD2. The CDR3 has 15 amino acids. V lost 0 bases and J lost 5; bases outside the gene matches: 6. Germline loops: CDR1 SGDLS, CDR2 YYNGEE. This CDR3 is CASSVGSGGLETQYF. The CDR3 coding sequence is TGTGCCAGCAGCGTAGGTTCGGGGGGGCTGGAGACCCAGTACTTC.

This clone was detected only once. V gene TRBV7-9 combines with J gene TRBJ2-3; 11 positions agree with TRBD2. Trimming removed 4 bases from V and 10 bases from J; junction bases left unmatched: 7. The CDR3 is made up of 14 amino acids. Germline V gene data show CDR1 as SEHNR and CDR2 as FQNEAQ (reference sequence). CDR3 sequence (DNA): TGTGCCAGCAGCTCTCTAGCGGGAGGTAGGGCGCAGTATTTT. This sequence encodes CASSSLAGGRAQYF.

The chain employs TRBV19 and TRBJ2-7, with D possibly matching TRBD1 (6 bases). V was cut by 1 base and J by 3 bases, with 10 bases left in between. Germline CDR1 reads LNHDA; CDR2 reads SQIVND (reference sequence). This CDR3 region has 14 residues. CDR3 region: CASSIGTAVYEQYF. The CDR3 DNA sequence: TGTGCCAGTAGTATAGGGACAGCCGTCTACGAGCAGTACTTC.

J is TRBJ1-6 and V is TRBV11-2, with D tentatively TRBD1 (6 bases). The V end lost 5 bases, the J end lost 0 bases, and 8 bases lay between the germline ends. Per germline, CDR1 SGHAT and CDR2 FQNNGV. This CDR3 contains 15 residues. In nucleotides, the CDR3 is TGTGCCAGCAGCCGGACAGACTCCTATAATTCACCCCTCCACTTT. Protein product: CASSRTDSYNSPLHF.